This T cell receptor beta chain stems from a study of T cells in localized non-small cell lung cancer. As for this clone: Its specificity is not known.

Study-wide points: Because sequencing included only one region (of the tumor), heterogeneity remains possible.

This CDR3 is built from 15 residues. The germline CDR1 and CDR2 sequences are LGHNA and YNFKEQ. The V and J ends lost 5 bases and 10 bases respectively, with 23 bases between them. The method was immunoSEQ multiplex PCR; TCRdb's version includes in-frame clones alone and lacks a portion of them. The sample consists of about 59,000 clones, over 85% of them appearing once. The starting material was peripheral blood, obtained before any cancer treatment. The chain links TRBV4-2 to TRBJ1-1; D not certain. The sequence was obtained from a man aged 35 to 69 with stage I squamous cell lung carcinoma. For the CDR3, the DNA is TGTGCCAGCAGCACCCGGACGGGAGGGCACTTTGCAGCTTTCTTT. Amino acids: CASSTRTGGHFAAFF.